This entry is about one T cell receptor beta chain. It lacks a known antigen. Qualities for individual bases were not recorded, and no much larger clone is one base off. CDR1 and CDR2 are read off the germline V gene (reference sequence) as MNHEY and SMNVEV. The junction carries 12 bases between V and J, which are trimmed by 3 bases and 9 bases respectively. The cysteine opens and the phenylalanine closes a CDR3 of 14 amino acids. Here the CDR3 DNA is all that survives: 42 bases in frame from base 1. The data were taken from a study of T cell responses to AZD1222 COVID-19 vaccine (dated by TCRdb to the early 2020s). In the study overall: TCR sequencing covered roughly 230 trial participants: 200 to 210 given two doses of AZD1222 and approximately 26 given two doses of MenACWY control vaccine. Enrollment into the trials was organized by age into subgroups of 18-55, 56-69 and 70-plus years, and those subgroups contained roughly 160, 29 and 62 TCR-sequenced participants, respectively. The paper as a whole reports these results and caveats: Spike-specific TCR breadth and depth rose significantly after two AZD1222 doses compared with day 0 and with MenACWY recipients. In the small 56-69-year group, the increase in depth fell short of significance, most likely because of low power. Most participants were white British and females outnumbered males, and the authors suggested that clonal diversity may have been underestimated. Vaccine-associated CD4 TCRs spanned the whole spike protein, with dominant responses in regions 160-218 and 743-854. Conclusions about previously exposed vaccinees are limited, since just a handful of AZD1222 recipients were seropositive for SARS-CoV-2 at baseline. Reportedly, close to half of the unique spike-specific TCRs recognized epitopes lying outside the regions that are mutated in the B.1.351 and B.1.1.7 variants. Because no day 14 peak-response samples were available, the repertoires could be characterized only after the peak T cell response.

Explained via the paper, the time point label denotes: about 28 days (+/-7) after the second vaccine dose. AZD1222 recipients with second doses at about 4 weeks or about 12 weeks were pooled, because spike-specific TCR depth and breadth did not differ between schedules. Vaccinee samples came from UK trials COV001 and COV002, including a single-blind randomized controlled phase 2/3 trial of AZD1222 (ChAdOx1 nCoV-19) in healthy adults. For TCRbeta chain sequencing, PBMC samples were collected from trial participants at day 0 and at day 28 after the second dose. The CDR3 regions of human TCRbeta chains were analyzed by immunosequencing. Per the source publication's procedure: TCRs in the repertoires were matched against a reference library of SARS-CoV-2-specific TCRs that had been generated with the MIRA antigen-specificity platform. Breadth meant the fraction of unique TCRs that were SARS-CoV-2-associated, whereas depth meant the fraction of total T cells that were SARS-CoV-2-associated. Using the MIRA data, every spike-specific TCR was mapped to the spike region that the TCR reacted to and assigned to either a CD4 or a CD8 class. Log10-transformed breadth and depth values were compared by one-way ANOVA with Sidak's multiple comparisons tests. The table comes from immuneACCESS by way of TCRdb, which keeps in-frame sequences with V and J called. Part of the clones is missing from these tables; in studies checked, under half for an unresolved V gene and the rest for unknown reasons. The V and J calls and clone size are taken from that table; D and trimming were inferred from the DNA. The sample table contains approximately 150,000 clones; only one count was recorded for roughly 88% of them. The ten top clones hold over 4% of the sample.

The TCR sequence derives from an adult who received the AZD1222 COVID-19 vaccine. The rearranged segments are TRBV27 and TRBJ1-6, and TRBD1 may be the D gene, going by 5 matching bases. This sample comprised peripheral blood, obtained 28 days after the second AZD1222 dose. The CDR3 is CASSFGAGTSPLHF. DNA sequence: TGTGCCAGCAGTTTTGGGGCAGGGACTTCACCCCTCCACTTT.